This T cell receptor beta chain appears in the sequencing data of a study of T cell changes during pregnancy in multiple sclerosis. Here immunoSEQ multiplex PCR was the method, and the copy in TCRdb shows in-frame clones only, minus some. In the table there are 51,000 or so clones, approximately 93% of which are singletons. This CDR3 contains 14 residues. After removal of 7 bases from V and 6 bases from J, the junction contained 11 bases not matched to a gene. CDR1 is ENHRY and CDR2 is SYGVKD in the germline V gene. Material: peripheral blood, obtained in the second trimester of pregnancy. The sequence was obtained from a female donor with multiple sclerosis, enrolled in a pregnancy study. This chain connects TRBV10-3 to TRBJ2-5; TRBD2 matches 7 bases. The CDR3 reads CAINLTGGEKTQYF. CDR3 in DNA: TGTGCCATCAACCTGACGGGGGGAGAAAAGACCCAGTACTTC.